This TCR beta chain was found in a study of blood T cell repertoires in COVID-19. Germline values: CDR1 MNHEY, CDR2 SVGAGI. V dropped 7 bases and J dropped 1 base, with 5 bases sitting between them. The CDR3 length is 12 residues. With respect to this clone: This sample includes further DNA sequences coding for the same CDR3.

As originally analysed: By means of reference gene primer amplification, nucleated cell counts were estimated. Assay used: immunoSEQ multiplex PCR; TCRdb lists only in-frame clones, some missing. V, J and clone size were drawn from that table, and D and trimming were deduced from the DNA. The data hold around 100,000 clones, with roughly 72% observed a single time. The receptor was isolated from a man older than 75 with acute or convalescent COVID-19. The chain carries TRBV6-5 and TRBJ1-3; no reliable D call. The sequenced sample was peripheral blood. CDR3 protein: CASISSGNTIYF. The CDR3 coding sequence is TGTGCCAGCATATCGTCTGGAAACACCATATATTTT.